This TCR beta chain was captured by sequencing in a study of CD8 T cells in Susac syndrome. The study's findings and limits: TCR sequencing and HLA analysis covered a relatively small number of individuals.

RNA was extracted with the RNeasy kit, and a quantity of 0.5 to 1 ug was reverse transcribed using random hexamers. Across 54 Vbeta and 13 Jbeta, TCR beta CDR3 was amplified with immunoSEQ multiplex PCR. MiXCR, run by TCRdb on the immunoSEQ multiplex PCR reads, gives a single entry per CDR3 protein. The data contain 200,000 to 250,000 distinct CDR3 sequences, approximately 95% of them singletons. The CDR3 totals 13 residues. The V gene lost 2 bases and the J gene lost 4 bases, with 11 bases spanning the gap. CDR1 SQVTM and CDR2 ANQGSEA come from the germline V gene. In regard to this clonotype: Its antigen is unidentified.

This sequence originates from a human donor with multiple sclerosis. Sequencing was done on a sample of CD4+ T cells from PBMCs. This chain links TRBV29-1 with TRBJ1-1; the D gene is possibly TRBD1 (5 bases). This chain's CDR3 is CSVEQGWRTEAFF. For the CDR3, the DNA is TGCAGCGTTGAACAGGGTTGGCGCACTGAAGCTTTCTTT.